This T cell receptor beta chain was identified in a study of radiation and T cells in renal cell carcinoma. The protocol was immunoSEQ multiplex PCR, while the TCRdb copy is restricted to in-frame clones and leaves out a portion. This sample yields some 100,000 clones, of which approximately 80% are seen a single time; roughly 6% belongs to the top ten. With V trimmed by 0 bases and J by 5 bases, 8 bases remained unmatched. The germline V gene encodes CDR1 LNHDA and CDR2 SQIVND (reference sequence). This CDR3 spans 16 amino acids. Time point indicated: baseline pretreatment blood. Treatment here: 15 Gy SBRT to primary tumor, nephrectomy 4 weeks later. Serial blood draws occurred at baseline and 2 and 4 weeks post-SBRT.

This receptor was identified in a man in his 60s with renal cell carcinoma. The chain recombines TRBV19 with TRBJ2-5, with 8 positions matching TRBD2. Sample: blood, taken from a patient whose treatment included radiotherapy and nephrectomy. The CDR3 DNA sequence: TGTGCCAGTAGTATAGATCTGGATAGCGGGAAGGAGACCCAGTACTTC. This gives the protein CASSIDLDSGKETQYF.